This T cell receptor (beta chain) was captured in a study of blood T cell repertoires in COVID-19. Study background: PBMCs, B-cell-depleted T cells, or T cells provided the cDNA or gDNA that made up the material.

Germline-derived CDR1 and CDR2 are SGHVS and FQNEAQ. CDR3 length: 13 amino acids. The V end lost 5 bases, the J end lost 4 bases, and 10 bases lay between the germline ends. Among Cohort 3 donors, those recovered had two negative PCRs, clearance, or symptom resolution. Libraries were prepared by immunoSEQ multiplex PCR; TCRdb keeps only in-frame clonotypes and omits some of them. The repertoire has fewer than 350,000 clones, approximately 81% of them found once; the top ten carry 2.5%. J is TRBJ2-3 and V is TRBV7-8, with D uncertain. Sequenced input: PBMCs or T cells enriched from blood (not recorded which). The origin of this receptor is a woman aged 45-65 years who had recovered from COVID-19. The CDR3 bases are TGTGCCAGCAGCATTGACTGGGCAGATACGCAGTATTTT. As protein: CASSIDWADTQYF.